What follows are 30 T cell receptor beta chains derived from one specimen sequenced in a study of blood T cell repertoires in COVID-19. Profiled with immunoSEQ multiplex PCR; TCRdb holds only in-frame clones, not every one. The sample has about 130,000 clones; about 86% are singletons. Sequencing input: PBMCs or T cells enriched from blood (not recorded which). The receptors originated from a man between 40 and 49 years old with acute COVID-19.

J is TRBJ2-1 and V is TRBV16, with 10 bases identical to TRBD2. Germline V gives CDR1 KGHSY, CDR2 FQNENV. This CDR3 has 15 residues. The V segment lost 4 bases and the J segment 9 bases; nucleotides outside the gene matches: 9. The CDR3 sequence is CASSPPSGSWIEQFF. In DNA, the CDR3 is TGTGCCAGCAGCCCTCCTAGCGGGAGTTGGATTGAGCAGTTCTTC.

V is TRBV10-1 and J is TRBJ2-3; no clear D. CDR3 length: 13 residues. The V gene's germline CDR1 is WNHNN and CDR2 SYGVQD (reference sequence). V lost 8 bases and J 2 bases, leaving 11 bases between the germline ends. CDR3 protein: CASGDSITDTQYF. The CDR3 coding sequence is TGCGCCAGCGGCGATAGCATCACAGATACGCAGTATTTT.

The chain has TRBV5-1 and TRBJ2-7; D remains unclear. CDR3 size: 14 residues. Germline CDR1 and CDR2: SGHRS and YFSETQ. The V end lost 0 bases, the J end lost 4 bases, and 11 bases lay between the germline ends. The CDR3 DNA is TGCGCCAGCAGCTTGGACGGAGTCCAATACGAGCAGTACTTC. The encoded protein is CASSLDGVQYEQYF.

The chain has TRBV5-1 and TRBJ1-1; weak D call: TRBD1 (5 bases). There are 16 residues in the CDR3. Germline CDR1 is SGHRS and CDR2 is YFSETQ. Trimming left V 0 bases short and J 1 base short, with 13 bases between. The CDR3 region is CASSLATDSRNTEAFF. For the CDR3, the DNA is TGCGCCAGCAGCTTGGCCACAGACAGTCGGAACACTGAAGCTTTCTTT.

V and J are TRBV20-1 and TRBJ2-3; D ambiguous. V was cut by 3 bases and J by 6 bases, with 10 bases left in between. This CDR3 comprises 12 residues. Germline CDR1 reads DFQATT; CDR2 reads SNEGSKA (reference sequence). In DNA form, the CDR3 reads TGCAGTGCTAGTAAATCTAGTGATACGCAGTATTTT. This codes for CSASKSSDTQYF.

The chain combines TRBV6-4 with TRBJ1-5; a weak D match, TRBD1 (6 bases). Germline CDR1 and CDR2: MRHNA and SNTAGT. V lost 6 bases to trimming and J lost 4 bases, with 13 bases between them. CDR3 size: 14 residues. In nucleotides, the CDR3 is TGTGCCAGCAGCTTAACCCAGGGGAATCAGCCCCAGCATTTT. As protein: CASSLTQGNQPQHF.

CDR3 region: CASSPPTGATYEQYF. CDR3 DNA: TGTGCCAGCTCACCACCGACAGGGGCCACCTACGAGCAGTACTTC. The chain couples TRBV18 to TRBJ2-7; 8 bases match TRBD1. The J segment lost 2 bases and the V segment lost 0 bases, leaving 3 bases of the junction unmatched. This CDR3 comprises 15 residues. Germline V lookup: CDR1 KGHSH, CDR2 LQKENI.

The J gene is TRBJ2-2, the V gene TRBV28; 7 bases map to TRBD1. Germline V lookup: CDR1 MDHEN, CDR2 SYDVKM. V shed 10 bases and J 5 bases; nucleotides not matched to a gene: 10. The CDR3 runs to 14 residues. Written as DNA, the CDR3 is TGTGCCACTCTCACAGGGGCCCGGACCGGGGAGCTGTTTTTT. Its translation: CATLTGARTGELFF.

The chain has TRBV12-5 and TRBJ1-2; possible D gene TRBD1, 5 bases. Germline V CDR1 and CDR2: LGHNT, FRNRAP. The CDR3 totals 13 residues. Trimming removed 4 bases from V and 4 bases from J, with 10 bases in between. CDR3 sequence reads: CASGSLDSYGYTF. The CDR3 DNA reads as TGTGCTAGTGGTTCCCTAGACAGCTATGGCTACACCTTC.

This chain joins TRBV2 and TRBJ1-4; TRBD1 is a possible D gene (5 bases). The V end lost 7 bases, the J end lost 0 bases, and 9 bases lay between the germline ends. The CDR3 contains 14 residues. From germline, CDR1 is SNHLY and CDR2 FYNNEI. The CDR3 here is CASMDISTNEKLFF. CDR3 nucleotides: TGTGCCAGCATGGACATTTCAACTAATGAAAAACTGTTTTTT.

V and J are TRBV3-1 (or the pseudogene TRBV3-2) and TRBJ1-5, with 8 bases identical to TRBD1. Germline-derived CDR1 and CDR2 are LGHDT and YNNKEL (reference sequence). V gave up 1 base and J gave up 1 base; unmatched junction bases: 3. This CDR3 is 16 amino acids long. In nucleotides, the CDR3 is TGTGCCAGCAGCCAAGGGACAGGGTGGAGCAATCAGCCCCAGCATTTT. Translated: CASSQGTGWSNQPQHF.

This clone was detected once. The CDR3, as DNA: TGTGCCAGTAGTACCTCAGGACAGGTTGGGGAAAAACTGTTTTTT. Amino acids: CASSTSGQVGEKLFF. The chain has TRBV19 and TRBJ1-4; 7 bases agree with TRBD1. The CDR3 loop spans 15 amino acids. Germline lookup yields CDR1 LNHDA and CDR2 SQIVND (reference sequence). Trimming took 4 bases from V and 8 from J; bases not matched to a gene: 10.

This clone has just one count. The chain joins TRBV29-1 to TRBJ1-5; TRBD1 aligns across 9 bases. In germline, CDR1 is SQVTM, CDR2 ANQGSEA. Unmatched junction bases numbered 3, after V lost 5 bases and J lost 7 bases. The length of the CDR3 is 12 residues. CDR3 sequence: CSVTDRGQPQHF. As DNA, the CDR3 is TGCAGCGTTACGGACAGGGGCCAGCCCCAGCATTTT.

Of note for this clone: In the same sample, other DNA sequences code for this CDR3. The J gene is TRBJ2-1, the V gene TRBV5-6; maybe TRBD1 (5 bases). Trimming cost V 0 bases and J 0 bases, with 7 bases left between them. Per the germline V gene, CDR1 is SGHDT and CDR2 is YYEEEE. The CDR3 runs to 15 residues. The CDR3 DNA reads TGTGCCAGCAGCTTGGGGGGCTACTCCTACAATGAGCAGTTCTTC. It codes for CASSLGGYSYNEQFF. The whole variable domain, filled in from reference TRBV5-6 and TRBJ2-1, reads DAGVTQSPTHLIKTRGQQVTLRCSPKSGHDTVSWYQQALGQGPQFIFQYYEEEERQRGNFPDRFSGHQFPNYSSELNVNALLLGDSALYLCASSLGGYSYNEQFFGPGTRLTVL.

This chain's CDR3 is CASGTGRAGANVLTF. CDR3 nucleotide sequence: TGTGCATCGGGGACAGGGAGGGCTGGGGCCAACGTCCTGACTTTC. J is TRBJ2-6 and V is TRBV7-9; 9 bases fit TRBD1. Germline V gene lookup returns CDR1 SEHNR and CDR2 FQNEAQ (reference sequence). This CDR3 has 15 residues.

The J gene is TRBJ2-7, the V gene TRBV27; 9 bases agree with TRBD2. CDR3 size: 15 residues. V was clipped by 2 bases and J by 5 bases; unmatched bases: 7. The germline CDR1 and CDR2 sequences are MNHEY and SMNVEV (reference sequence). For the CDR3, the DNA is TGTGCCAGCAGTTTAGGCGGGAGGGCCTTTAACGAGCAGTACTTC. Encoded protein: CASSLGGRAFNEQYF.

V is TRBV30 and J is TRBJ1-2, with D perhaps TRBD1 (5 bases). The CDR3 consists of 11 residues. V dropped 1 base and J dropped 7 bases, with 7 bases sitting between them. The germline CDR1 and CDR2 sequences are GTSNPN and SVGIG (reference sequence). The CDR3 bases are TGTGCCTGGAGTGACGGGGGTGGCTACACCTTC. Its translation is CAWSDGGGYTF.

Notes on this clone: This sample also contains other DNA sequences that code for the same CDR3. The chain's CDR3 is CASSSPSGGGETQYF. DNA for the CDR3: TGTGCCAGCAGTTCCCCCTCCGGGGGAGGAGAGACCCAGTACTTC. The V gene is TRBV6-5, the J gene TRBJ2-5, with a weak D call TRBD2 (6 bases). V dropped 4 bases and J dropped 4 bases, with 16 bases sitting between them. This CDR3 region has 15 residues. CDR1 and CDR2 from the germline V gene are MNHEY and SVGAGI.

The count of this clone is one. The chain employs TRBV4-2 and TRBJ1-1, with no clear D. The CDR3 spans 19 residues. Trimming took off 0 bases at V and 0 bases at J, with 20 bases between the two ends. Germline lookup yields CDR1 LGHNA and CDR2 YNFKEQ. The CDR3 sequence is CASSQEDGVYAPMNTEAFF. The CDR3 region has the DNA TGTGCCAGCAGCCAAGAAGATGGAGTTTACGCCCCGATGAACACTGAAGCTTTCTTT.

The chain couples TRBV11-3 to TRBJ2-7; D is unresolved. The V end was cut by 4 bases, the J end by 0 bases, with 7 bases between. This CDR3 contains 13 residues. Germline CDR1 reads SGHNT; CDR2 reads YENEEA. The CDR3 loop reads CASSSGSSYEQYF. The DNA of the CDR3 is TGTGCCAGCAGCTCTGGCAGCTCCTACGAGCAGTACTTC.

This chain links TRBV6-5 with TRBJ1-1, with D possibly being TRBD1 (6 bases). The germline gives CDR1 MNHEY, CDR2 SVGAGI. The ends were cut back, 11 bases at V and 3 bases at J, with 16 bases in the middle. CDR3 length equals 13 residues. DNA of the CDR3: TGTGCCCTCCGGGGGGCGAAAGACACTGAAGCTTTCTTT. It translates to CALRGAKDTEAFF.

The CDR3 region is CASSPGTGGQPQHF. The CDR3 nucleotides are TGTGCCAGCAGCCCCGGGACAGGGGGTCAGCCCCAGCATTTT. The gene calls are TRBV9 and TRBJ1-5; 11 bases are a match to TRBD1. The ends lost 4 bases at V and 6 bases at J; junction bases unmatched: 3. Per germline, CDR1 SGDLS and CDR2 YYNGEE. This CDR3 is 14 amino acids long. The complete variable domain, with remaining parts taken from reference TRBV9 and TRBJ1-5, reads DSGVTQTPKHLITATGQRVTLRCSPRSGDLSVYWYQQSLDQGLQFLIQYYNGEERAKGNILERFSAQQFPDLHSELNLSSLELGDSALYFCASSPGTGGQPQHFGDGTRLSIL.

V gene TRBV6-5 combines with J gene TRBJ1-5; perhaps TRBD1 as D (5 bases). The germline gives CDR1 MNHEY, CDR2 SVGAGI. V was shortened by 0 bases and J by 5 bases, with 8 bases between the two germline ends. This CDR3 has 14 amino acids. The CDR3 reads CASSYSSRDQPQHF. In DNA form, the CDR3 reads TGTGCCAGCAGTTACTCATCCAGGGATCAGCCCCAGCATTTT.

The chain recombines TRBV9 with TRBJ2-1, with D tentatively TRBD1 (5 bases). CDR3 length: 15 amino acids. Germline CDR1 SGDLS, CDR2 YYNGEE. With 0 bases removed from V and 6 bases from J, the gap between germline ends came to 13 bases. CDR3 in amino acids: CASSVERGWGNEQFF. Here the CDR3 DNA reads TGTGCCAGCAGCGTAGAAAGGGGATGGGGCAATGAGCAGTTCTTC.

The rearrangement links TRBV28 to TRBJ2-4; TRBD1 agrees at 7 bases. The V and J ends lost 2 bases and 9 bases, in that order; junction bases with no gene match: 7. Germline CDR1 MDHEN, CDR2 SYDVKM. The CDR3 is 14 residues long. CDR3 sequence reads: CASSLRPGQLIQYF. The CDR3 DNA follows: TGTGCCAGCAGTTTACGGCCGGGACAGCTCATTCAGTACTTC.

CDR3 coding DNA: TGTGCCAGCTCACGAGAGGGAGAGGAAGGGGAGACCCAGTACTTC. Its translation: CASSREGEEGETQYF. The chain recombines TRBV18 with TRBJ2-5; a possible D gene is TRBD2 (5 bases). CDR1 and CDR2 (germline): KGHSH, LQKENI. The CDR3 contains 15 residues. The V and J ends lost 4 bases and 5 bases respectively, with 17 bases between them.

The chain carries TRBV12-3 or TRBV12-4 and TRBJ2-7; 7 positions agree with TRBD1. V trimming: 6 bases; J trimming: 6 bases; junction bases outside the gene matches: 8. There are 13 residues in the CDR3. The CDR3 sequence is CASRYLYRGEQYF. The CDR3 coding sequence is TGTGCCAGCAGATATCTTTACAGGGGCGAGCAGTACTTC.

The chain carries TRBV11-2 and TRBJ2-3, with 9 positions matching TRBD2. J gave up 2 bases and V 0 bases, and 3 bases lay outside the gene matches. This CDR3 region has 16 residues. CDR1 and CDR2 (germline): SGHAT, FQNNGV. CDR3 in amino acids: CASSLELAGTTDTQYF. CDR3 nucleotides: TGTGCCAGCAGCTTAGAGCTAGCGGGGACCACAGATACGCAGTATTTT.

The chain combines TRBV11-2 with TRBJ2-3; 7 bases are shared with TRBD1. Germline CDR1 and CDR2: SGHAT and FQNNGV. The CDR3 runs to 16 residues. Trimming removed 1 base from V and 6 bases from J; junction bases left unmatched: 10. The DNA for the CDR3 is TGTGCCAGCAGCTTAGGACAGGGCGGAGACTCGGATACGCAGTATTTT. Protein product: CASSLGQGGDSDTQYF.

The chain couples TRBV19 to TRBJ2-1; TRBD2 matches 8 bases. Germline assignment: CDR1 LNHDA and CDR2 SQIVND (reference sequence). The V segment lost 5 bases and the J segment 7 bases; nucleotides outside the gene matches: 10. The CDR3 contains 15 residues. Here the CDR3 reads CASSYGGVLINEQFF. The CDR3 DNA reads as TGTGCCAGTAGTTACGGGGGGGTGCTCATAAATGAGCAGTTCTTC.